This entry lists 21 T cell receptor beta chains sequenced from one sample in a study of blood T cells in healthy people across ages (dated by TCRdb to 2015 to 2017). The library was produced with 5' RACE. TCRdb records Illumina HiSeq 2500 as the sequencer. The second PCR ran for about 6 to 11 cycles and used a J-beta primer mix along with a sample-barcoded 5' primer. TCRdb passed the public sequencing reads through fastp at Q25 and MiXCR, retaining productive beta sequences. Each CDR3 protein gets just one entry, which takes the most common genes and DNA from the rows behind it. Across this sample there are about 510,000 distinct CDR3 sequences, with over 25% seen only once. Under 4.5% of the sample belongs to the ten largest clones. These records were also assigned to another study, of T cells of mothers and their children.

Sequenced material: blood. The receptors derive from a boy aged 2-9 years in good health.

The table lists this clonotype with a few counts. The V call is TRBV20-1, the J call TRBJ2-4; maybe TRBD2 (6 bases). CDR3 length: 14 residues. Germline loops: CDR1 DFQATT, CDR2 SNEGSKA (reference sequence). Trimming left V 3 bases short and J 3 bases short, with 12 bases between. This CDR3 reads CSASGSNLKNIQYF. The CDR3 bases are TGCAGTGCTAGCGGGAGCAACCTCAAAAACATTCAGTACTTC.

This clonotype has just one count. This chain uses TRBV15 with TRBJ2-3; weak D call: TRBD2 (6 bases). The V end lost 2 bases, the J end lost 2 bases, and 11 bases lay between the germline ends. This CDR3 is 15 amino acids long. Germline assignment: CDR1 LNHNV and CDR2 YYDKDF (reference sequence). The CDR3 DNA reads as TGTGCCACCAGCAGACGGGGGACCAACACAGATACGCAGTATTTT. It is translated as CATSRRGTNTDTQYF.

This clonotype occurred many times. The rearrangement uses TRBV20-1 and TRBJ2-1; 8 positions match TRBD2. Per the germline V gene, CDR1 is DFQATT and CDR2 is SNEGSKA (reference sequence). V shed 2 bases and J 5 bases; nucleotides not matched to a gene: 8. This CDR3 region has 15 residues. The CDR3 protein is CSARPGTSLHNEQFF. CDR3 coding DNA: TGCAGTGCTAGACCCGGGACTAGTCTCCACAATGAGCAGTTCTTC.

This chain connects TRBV6-6 to TRBJ1-2, with 8 positions matching TRBD1. With V trimmed by 4 bases and J by 2 bases, 6 bases remained unmatched. CDR3 length equals 15 residues. Germline V CDR1 and CDR2: MNHNY, SVGAGI (reference sequence). The CDR3 region has the DNA TGTGCCAGCAGTTCCCCAGACAGGGGCAACTATGGCTACACCTTC. Translated: CASSSPDRGNYGYTF.

V is TRBV9 and J is TRBJ2-5; 11 bases are a match to TRBD2. The J call is in doubt because the DNA end fits TRBJ2-1 better. Germline lookup yields CDR1 SGDLS and CDR2 YYNGEE. The CDR3 covers 16 residues. CDR3 in amino acids: CASSDPLSSGGNEQFF. Written as DNA, the CDR3 is TGTGCCAGCAGCGACCCCCTGTCTAGCGGGGGGAATGAGCAGTTCTTC.

The J gene is TRBJ2-3, the V gene TRBV5-1, with 11 bases fitting TRBD2. This CDR3 comprises 16 residues. Germline V lookup: CDR1 SGHRS, CDR2 YFSETQ. After removal of 4 bases from V and 0 bases from J, the junction contained 4 bases not matched to a gene. The CDR3 DNA sequence: TGCGCCAGCAGCACTAGCGGGGGCACTAGCACAGATACGCAGTATTTT. This sequence encodes CASSTSGGTSTDTQYF. The variable domain in full, completed from reference TRBV5-1 and TRBJ2-3, reads KAGVTQTPRYLIKTRGQQVTLSCSPISGHRSVSWYQQTPGQGLQFLFEYFSETQRNKGNFPGRFSGRQFSNSRSEMNVSTLELGDSALYLCASSTSGGTSTDTQYFGPGTRLTVL.

The sample holds a few counts of this clonotype. The chain joins TRBV6-6 to TRBJ2-7; the D is unclear. V was shortened by 10 bases and J by 3 bases, with 16 bases between the two germline ends. CDR3 length: 13 residues. Per the germline V gene, CDR1 is MNHNY and CDR2 is SVGAGI (reference sequence). The CDR3 DNA sequence: TGTGCCACCCGTCCCGGAACGGGCTACGAGCAGTACTTC. Protein: CATRPGTGYEQYF.

This rearrangement joins TRBV28 to TRBJ1-3; D perhaps matches TRBD1 (5 bases). CDR3 size: 16 residues. Germline assignment: CDR1 MDHEN and CDR2 SYDVKM. The V gene lost 3 bases and the J gene lost 0 bases, with 12 bases spanning the gap. CDR3 in DNA: TGTGCCAGCAGTTTCGTGACAGTAAGCTCTGGAAACACCATATATTTT. Its protein is CASSFVTVSSGNTIYF.

The chain joins TRBV7-3 to TRBJ1-6; D is unresolved. The CDR3 consists of 13 residues. Between the trimmed V and J ends, which lost 1 base and 13 bases, there was a span of 11 bases. Germline-derived CDR1 and CDR2 are SGHTA and FQGTGA. CDR3 nucleotides: TGTGCCAGCAGCTTAAGACGAGACCGGCCCCTCCACTTT. This sequence encodes CASSLRRDRPLHF.

The genes are TRBV27 and TRBJ1-1; TRBD1 agrees at 7 bases. J was trimmed by 1 base and V by 6 bases; bases with no gene match: 14. The CDR3 runs 17 residues. Germline V gene lookup returns CDR1 MNHEY and CDR2 SMNVEV (reference sequence). The CDR3 reads CASSLYRGQAPNTEAFF. CDR3 sequence (DNA): TGTGCCAGCAGCCTTTACAGGGGTCAAGCCCCGAACACTGAAGCTTTCTTT.

The chain joins TRBV3-1 to TRBJ2-1, with a weak D call TRBD2 (5 bases). The ends were cut back, 0 bases at V and 9 bases at J, with 9 bases in the middle. The CDR3 has 13 residues. Germline V gives CDR1 LGHDT, CDR2 YNNKEL (reference sequence). CDR3 region: CASSQDSETEQFF. CDR3 bases: TGTGCCAGCAGCCAAGATAGCGAGACTGAGCAGTTCTTC.

The chain employs TRBV5-1 and TRBJ2-1; 8 bases are a match to TRBD2. This CDR3 spans 13 amino acids. The trim removed 4 bases at V and 8 bases at J, leaving 5 bases unmatched. CDR1 is SGHRS and CDR2 is YFSETQ in the germline V gene. CDR3 in amino acids: CASSTGGADEQFF. DNA for the CDR3: TGCGCCAGCAGCACCGGGGGGGCCGATGAGCAGTTCTTC.

The V and J genes are TRBV7-8 and TRBJ2-5, with 9 bases lining up with TRBD2. The J call could be wrong; TRBJ2-1 is a better fit for the DNA end. The CDR3 has 14 residues. Per the germline V gene, CDR1 is SGHVS and CDR2 is FQNEAQ. The CDR3 region has the DNA TGTGCCAGCTGGCGCGGGAGGGCCTACAATGAGCAGTTCTTC. Its protein is CASWRGRAYNEQFF.

This clonotype has just a few counts. The chain's CDR3 is CASSLWTAFTDTQYF. DNA of the CDR3: TGTGCCAGCAGCTTGTGGACAGCATTCACAGATACGCAGTATTTT. The chain couples TRBV5-8 to TRBJ2-3; possibly TRBD1 for D (6 bases). Per germline, CDR1 SGHTS and CDR2 YDEGEE. V was shortened by 1 base and J by 2 bases, with 11 bases between the two germline ends. This CDR3 has 15 residues.

In this sample, this clonotype turned up a few times. The chain joins TRBV20-1 to TRBJ2-1; D unresolved. This CDR3 has 14 residues. The V and J ends lost 3 bases and 4 bases respectively, with 13 bases between them. Germline V gene sequence: CDR1 DFQATT, CDR2 SNEGSKA (reference sequence). The CDR3 here is CSASPRNLYNEQFF. The CDR3 bases are TGCAGTGCTAGTCCGCGGAACTTATACAATGAGCAGTTCTTC.

The chain carries TRBV5-1 and TRBJ2-7, with D perhaps matching TRBD1 (5 bases). Looked up from germline, CDR1 is SGHRS and CDR2 is YFSETQ. V lost 4 bases and J 2 bases, leaving 10 bases between the germline ends. The CDR3 totals 13 residues. CDR3 protein: CASSGQGPYEQYF. In nucleotides, the CDR3 is TGCGCCAGCAGCGGCCAGGGCCCCTACGAGCAGTACTTC.

This rearrangement joins TRBV28 to TRBJ2-1; a weak D match, TRBD2 (5 bases). The CDR3 runs to 17 residues. V shed 7 bases and J shed 4 bases, with 23 bases lying between them. Germline CDR1 and CDR2: MDHEN and SYDVKM. The chain's CDR3 is CASTKASLLKRYNEQFF. CDR3 DNA: TGTGCCAGCACCAAGGCTAGCCTCCTCAAAAGGTACAATGAGCAGTTCTTC.

This clonotype turned up a few times. V gene TRBV29-1 combines with J gene TRBJ2-7; D is possibly TRBD1 (6 bases). Trimming took 6 bases from V and 10 from J, leaving 22 bases between them. Germline assignment: CDR1 SQVTM and CDR2 ANQGSEA. CDR3 length equals 13 residues. CDR3 sequence reads: CSVQGAPFNQQYF. CDR3 sequence (DNA): TGCAGCGTACAGGGAGCCCCGTTTAACCAACAGTACTTC.

The V call is TRBV7-9, the J call TRBJ2-1; D ambiguous. The ends were cut back, 1 base at V and 6 bases at J, with 16 bases in the middle. This CDR3 region has 16 residues. Germline-derived CDR1 and CDR2 are SEHNR and FQNEAQ (reference sequence). The CDR3 sequence: CASSLGRQSASNEQFF. CDR3 nucleotides: TGTGCCAGCAGCTTAGGTCGGCAGAGCGCCTCCAATGAGCAGTTCTTC.

CDR3: CASSQVEGPYGYTF. In DNA form, the CDR3 reads TGTGCCAGCAGCCAAGTCGAGGGACCCTATGGCTACACCTTC. The chain joins TRBV4-2 to TRBJ1-2, with D possibly being TRBD1 (5 bases). Per germline, CDR1 LGHNA and CDR2 YNFKEQ. Deletions cut 1 base from V and 4 bases from J, with 10 bases between. This CDR3 has 14 residues.

The chain is built from TRBV6-1 and TRBJ1-2, with unresolved D. V was trimmed by 0 bases and J by 4 bases, leaving 18 bases between them. Germline CDR1 is MNHNS and CDR2 is SASEGT. The CDR3 is 17 amino acids. This CDR3 is CASSEAPAMNGGYGYTF. The DNA of the CDR3 is TGTGCCAGCAGTGAAGCCCCGGCGATGAACGGCGGCTATGGCTACACCTTC.